These T cell receptor beta chains were read from a single sample in a study of T cells in Graves' hyperthyroidism and ophthalmopathy. TCRdb reprocessed the multiplex PCR reads with MiXCR, giving one entry per CDR3 protein. The sample includes more than 600,000 distinct CDR3 sequences, around 17% seen only once; the top ten take under 10%. Input material: blood. All receptors derive from a young man with Graves' hyperthyroidism. The CDR3 runs from the conserved cysteine through the conserved F or W. The D gene is left open where the match is weak. Only part of the rows carry a size: once, few, many, or a class if the clone is expanded.

J,D,size,V,DNA,CDR3
TRBJ1-4,TRBD1,.,TRBV7-9,TGTGCCAGCAGTCAAGGACAGGTTAATGAAAAACTGTTTTTT,CASSQGQVNEKLFF
TRBJ2-7,TRBD2,.,TRBV20-1,TGCAGTGCTCTCCTCCCGACTAGCGGTTCCGAGGAGCAGTACTTC,CSALLPTSGSEEQYF
TRBJ2-3,.,few,TRBV28,TGTGCCAGCAGTACCCGGACTAACGGAAGCACAGATACGCAGTATTTT,CASSTRTNGSTDTQYF
TRBJ1-5,.,many,TRBV2,TGTGCCAGCAGGGCCGGGATTGGCAATCAGCCCCAGCATTTT,CASRAGIGNQPQHF
TRBJ2-5,.,many,TRBV12-3/TRBV12-4,TGTGCCAGCATCTCCGAGGGTTGGGAAGAGACCCAGTACTTC,CASISEGWEETQYF
TRBJ2-1,TRBD1,many,TRBV20-1,TGCAGTGCTGATAAGGGGGCCCCCCTCTACAATGAGCAGTTCTTC,CSADKGAPLYNEQFF
TRBJ2-5,TRBD1,few,TRBV20-1,TGCAGTGCTCCCGGACAGGGCAGGTGGGAGACCCAGTACTTC,CSAPGQGRWETQYF
TRBJ2-1,TRBD2,.,TRBV19,TGTGCCAGTAGTATAGTGTCTGCTAGCGGGTACCGGAATGAGCAGTTCTTC,CASSIVSASGYRNEQFF
TRBJ2-3,.,many,TRBV7-9,TGTGCCAGCAGCTCAAGCGGCCTAAGCACAGATACGCAGTATTTT,CASSSSGLSTDTQYF
TRBJ1-1,.,many,TRBV6-2/TRBV6-3,TGTGCCAGCAGCATACAGGTGAACACTGAAGCTTTCTTT,CASSIQVNTEAFF
TRBJ2-5,.,many,TRBV20-1,TGCAGTGCTAGGGGAGGCGGAGGGGGAGAGACCCAGTACTTC,CSARGGGGGETQYF
TRBJ2-1,.,few,TRBV20-1,TGCAGTGCTAGAAGCGAGGTCGGTGAGCAGTTCTTC,CSARSEVGEQFF
TRBJ2-1,TRBD2,many,TRBV6-1,TGTGCCAGCACCCCGGGGGGTAGCGGGAGGGATGATGAGCAGTTCTTC,CASTPGGSGRDDEQFF
TRBJ2-7,.,.,TRBV9,TGTGCCAGCAGCCCTGGGCCGGACTTGTACGAGCAGTACTTC,CASSPGPDLYEQYF
TRBJ2-7,.,many,TRBV5-5,TGTGCCAGCAGCTTGGCCGGGGACGGGGCTCCCTACGAGCAGTACTTC,CASSLAGDGAPYEQYF
TRBJ2-1,.,.,TRBV4-2,TGTGCCAGCAGCCAAGTGGTCGGAGGGTCCTACAATGAGCAGTTCTTC,CASSQVVGGSYNEQFF
TRBJ2-6,.,.,TRBV30,TGTGCCTGGATTGGGGAAACCAACGTCCTGACTTTC,CAWIGETNVLTF
TRBJ1-1,TRBD1,few,TRBV19,TGTGCCAGTACTGACAGGGGGCATACTGAAGCTTTCTTT,CASTDRGHTEAFF
TRBJ1-1,.,many,TRBV24-1,TGTGCCCCCTTCGCAGCTCCGTATGGTGGCACTGAAGCTTTCTTT,CAPFAAPYGGTEAFF
TRBJ1-2,.,.,TRBV27,TGTGCCAGCAGTCCATACCCGGGGGGGGCGGACTATGGCTACACCTTC,CASSPYPGGADYGYTF
TRBJ2-1,TRBD2,.,TRBV4-1,TGCGCCAGCAGTAGGTTAGCGGGAGGGCCGTATGAGCAGTTCTTC,CASSRLAGGPYEQFF
TRBJ2-2,TRBD2,.,TRBV19,TGTGCCAGTAGTATATCCCCCCGACTAGCTTCGGAGCTGTTTTTT,CASSISPRLASELFF
TRBJ2-5,.,many,TRBV2,TGTGCCAGCCTGGCGGGGGACAGAACCTCGGGGACCCAGTACTTC,CASLAGDRTSGTQYF
TRBJ2-3,TRBD2,many,TRBV7-8,TGTGCCAGCAGCCCTACACGATGGGGGCCTAGCGGGAGGGGGGTCGGCACAGATACGCAGTATTTT,CASSPTRWGPSGRGVGTDTQYF
TRBJ2-7,TRBD1,.,TRBV24-1,TGTGCCACCAGTGATTCCGGGACAGGGGGCTACTACGAGCAGTACTTC,CATSDSGTGGYYEQYF
TRBJ2-7,.,.,TRBV6-1,TGTGCCAGCAGTTTTTACAGCCCCTACGAGCAGTACTTC,CASSFYSPYEQYF
TRBJ2-1,.,.,TRBV6-2/TRBV6-3,TGTGCCAGCAGTGACTCGAGGGGAAGCGGCAATGAGCAGTTCTTC,CASSDSRGSGNEQFF
TRBJ2-4,.,.,TRBV4-1,TGCGCCAGCAGCCAAGTAGCGCTAGCCAAAAACATTCAGTACTTC,CASSQVALAKNIQYF
TRBJ1-2,.,once,TRBV6-5,TGTGCCAGCAGTTACAGGGAGGACTATGGCTACACCTTC,CASSYREDYGYTF
TRBJ1-5,TRBD1,few,TRBV20-1,TGCAGTGCAGTGGACAGGTGGGGGGATCAGCCCCAGCATTTT,CSAVDRWGDQPQHF
TRBJ2-5,.,few,TRBV6-4,TGTGCCAGCATCTTTTGGTTACAGGACCACCAAGAGACCCAGTACTTC,CASIFWLQDHQETQYF
TRBJ2-3,.,many,TRBV2,TGTGCCAGCAGAATGGAGTTCACAGATACGCAGTATTTT,CASRMEFTDTQYF
TRBJ2-3,TRBD2,.,TRBV20-1,TGCAGTGCTAGGAGCGGAGCGGGAACAGATACGCAGTATTTT,CSARSGAGTDTQYF
TRBJ2-1,TRBD2,few,TRBV6-2/TRBV6-3,TGTGCCAGCTCCAAAGCGGGAGGGCCGTTTAATGAGCAGTTCTTC,CASSKAGGPFNEQFF
TRBJ1-5,.,.,TRBV29-1,TGCAGCGTTGCAGAAGGGAACGGCAATCAGCCCCAGCATTTT,CSVAEGNGNQPQHF
TRBJ1-1,.,many,TRBV27,TGTGCCAGCACCAACCCCCGTGGGAGGAACACTGAAGCTTTCTTT,CASTNPRGRNTEAFF
TRBJ2-3,.,few,TRBV20-1,TGCAGTGCTGGTCCCGACAGGTCTAGCACAGATACGCAGTATTTT,CSAGPDRSSTDTQYF
TRBJ1-1,.,many,TRBV9,TGTGCCAGCAGCGTCGAAGGGAACACTGAAGCTTTCTTT,CASSVEGNTEAFF